This entry lists 32 T cell receptor beta chains sequenced from one sample in a study of T cell responses to AZD1222 COVID-19 vaccine. The method was immunoSEQ multiplex PCR; TCRdb's version includes in-frame clones alone and lacks a portion of them. The table has 90,000 to 150,000 clones, 70% to 90% seen once. Specimen: peripheral blood, collected 28 days after the second AZD1222 dose. These receptors all stem from an adult who received the AZD1222 COVID-19 vaccine.

This chain joins TRBV2 and TRBJ2-7; D is unclear. In germline, CDR1 is SNHLY, CDR2 FYNNEI. This CDR3 comprises 14 residues. V was cut by 6 bases and J by 0 bases, with 12 bases left in between. CDR3 DNA sequence: TGTGCCAGCAGGGGAAGTAGGAGCTCCTACGAGCAGTACTTC. Amino acids: CASRGSRSSYEQYF.

The rearrangement links TRBV6-5 to TRBJ2-1; the D is unclear. The V and J ends lost 3 bases and 4 bases respectively, with 16 bases between them. Germline values: CDR1 MNHEY, CDR2 SVGAGI. The CDR3 is 16 residues long. DNA for the CDR3: TGTGCCAGCAGTTATTTTGGCCAGCCTAAATACAATGAGCAGTTCTTC. As protein: CASSYFGQPKYNEQFF.

V gene TRBV6-5 combines with J gene TRBJ1-1, with a weak D call TRBD1 (5 bases). The germline V gene encodes CDR1 MNHEY and CDR2 SVGAGI. Deletions cut 7 bases from V and 5 bases from J, with 17 bases between. The CDR3 consists of 14 residues. CDR3 in amino acids: CASNDRTQRTEAFF. The DNA of the CDR3 is TGTGCCAGCAACGACCGGACACAGCGAACTGAAGCTTTCTTT.

The chain has TRBV9 and TRBJ1-2, with D tentatively TRBD1 (5 bases). V shed 3 bases and J shed 8 bases, with 17 bases lying between them. This CDR3 region has 14 residues. Germline V gene lookup returns CDR1 SGDLS and CDR2 YYNGEE. Written as DNA, the CDR3 is TGTGCCAGCAGCGGGAAGAAGGGGCCATTGGGCTACACCTTC. This gives the protein CASSGKKGPLGYTF.

The chain recombines TRBV4-1 with TRBJ2-1, with D possibly called TRBD1 or TRBD2 (5 bases each). Germline V gives CDR1 MGHRA, CDR2 YSYEKL. The CDR3 loop spans 17 amino acids. V was shortened by 4 bases and J by 5 bases, with 21 bases between the two germline ends. The DNA of the CDR3 is TGCGCCAGCAGCCCCCATCCCGGGACCCTGCGGGACAATGAGCAGTTCTTC. Translation: CASSPHPGTLRDNEQFF.

The V and J genes are TRBV5-6 and TRBJ1-6, with D possibly TRBD1 on 6 matching bases. The CDR3 contains 17 residues. The V gene's germline CDR1 is SGHDT and CDR2 YYEEEE. Trimming took 3 bases from V and 0 from J, leaving 13 bases between them. The CDR3 sequence is CASSSQGLSSYNSPLHF. As DNA, the CDR3 is TGTGCCAGCAGCTCCCAGGGGTTAAGCTCCTATAATTCACCCCTCCACTTT.

This rearrangement joins TRBV28 to TRBJ2-2; D gene ambiguous. The CDR3 has 16 amino acids. Per germline, CDR1 MDHEN and CDR2 SYDVKM. V was clipped by 8 bases and J by 2 bases, with 18 bases between them. CDR3 bases: TGTGCCAGCCGTAAGCCCACCCTCCCAAACACCGGGGAGCTGTTTTTT. It translates to CASRKPTLPNTGELFF.

The rearrangement uses TRBV5-4 and TRBJ1-2; D perhaps matches TRBD1 (6 bases). This CDR3 has 16 amino acids. CDR1 and CDR2 (germline): SGHNT, YYREEE (reference sequence). V gave up 2 bases and J gave up 8 bases, with 22 bases separating them. The CDR3 loop reads CASSFRTIQGFYGYTF. The CDR3 region has the DNA TGTGCCAGCAGCTTCCGGACTATACAGGGATTTTACGGCTACACCTTC.

V and J are TRBV11-3 and TRBJ2-1; 9 bases match TRBD2. CDR3 size: 17 residues. CDR1 and CDR2 from the germline V gene are SGHNT and YENEEA. V shed 1 base and J 2 bases; nucleotides not matched to a gene: 6. CDR3 nucleotides: TGTGCCAGCAGCTTAGCCAGGCGGGGGGGCCCCTACAATGAGCAGTTCTTC. This gives the protein CASSLARRGGPYNEQFF.

The chain has TRBV10-3 and TRBJ1-1; no reliable D call. The CDR3 has 15 amino acids. Trimming took off 10 bases at V and 1 base at J, with 19 bases between the two ends. Germline-derived CDR1 and CDR2 are ENHRY and SYGVKD. The CDR3 here is CATAGRGRANTEAFF. The CDR3 DNA sequence: TGTGCCACCGCCGGACGAGGGAGGGCGAACACTGAAGCTTTCTTT.

V gene TRBV7-3 combines with J gene TRBJ2-3; D uncertain. The CDR3 length is 12 residues. V was shortened by 4 bases and J by 1 base, with 3 bases between the two germline ends. Per germline, CDR1 SGHTA and CDR2 FQGTGA. The CDR3 region has the DNA TGTGCCAGCAGCTCCCGCACAGATACGCAGTATTTT. Its translation is CASSSRTDTQYF. The entire variable domain, with the rest obtained from reference TRBV7-3 and TRBJ2-3, is as follows: GAGVSQTPSNKVTEKGKYVELRCDPISGHTALYWYRQSLGQGPEFLIYFQGTGAADDSGLPNDRFFAVRPEGSVSTLKIQRTERGDSAVYLCASSSRTDTQYFGPGTRLTVL.

This clone has a single count. V and J are TRBV7-6 and TRBJ1-5; no firm D call. This CDR3 is 13 amino acids long. V was pared by 5 bases and J by 4 bases, with 9 bases between. The germline CDR1 and CDR2 sequences are SGHVS and FNYEAQ. The CDR3, as DNA: TGTGCCAGCAGCCTACAGCTTAATCAGCCCCAGCATTTT. It yields the protein CASSLQLNQPQHF.

The rearrangement uses TRBV6-4 and TRBJ2-6; D may be TRBD1 (6 bases). The CDR3 is 16 residues long. Trimming took 7 bases from V and 4 from J, leaving 17 bases between them. Germline lookup yields CDR1 MRHNA and CDR2 SNTAGT. This CDR3 is CASTPERGSGANVLTF. The CDR3, as DNA: TGTGCCAGCACCCCCGAAAGGGGGTCCGGGGCCAACGTCCTGACTTTC.

CDR3 sequence (DNA): TGTGCCAGCAGGGCAGGCGGCTTTAGTTCACCCCTCCACTTT. It codes for CASRAGGFSSPLHF. V and J are TRBV7-9 and TRBJ1-6; no clear D gene. The CDR3 spans 14 residues. Germline lookup yields CDR1 SEHNR and CDR2 FQNEAQ (reference sequence). V gave up 6 bases and J gave up 9 bases, with 15 bases separating them.

The chain is built from TRBV28 and TRBJ2-1, with 10 bases fitting TRBD1. The CDR3 extends over 16 amino acids. CDR1 is MDHEN and CDR2 is SYDVKM in the germline V gene. The trim removed 4 bases at V and 11 bases at J, leaving 14 bases unmatched. CDR3 sequence (DNA): TGTGCCAGCAGTTCGGGGGGACAGGGGTTCGAGGATAAGCAGTTCTTC. This codes for CASSSGGQGFEDKQFF.

With respect to this clone: This sample also contains other DNA sequences that code for the same CDR3. This CDR3 reads CASSTSTDTQYF. In DNA, the CDR3 is TGTGCCAGCAGCACTAGCACAGATACGCAGTATTTT. The chain combines TRBV7-2 with TRBJ2-3; D unclear. Germline assignment: CDR1 SGHTA and CDR2 FQGNSA. This CDR3 has 12 residues. V lost 5 bases and J 0 bases, leaving 3 bases between the germline ends. Supplemented by reference TRBV7-2 and TRBJ2-3, the full variable domain reads GAGVSQSPSNKVTEKGKDVELRCDPISGHTALYWYRQSLGQGLEFLIYFQGNSAPDKSGLPSDRFSAERTGGSVSTLTIQRTQQEDSAVYLCASSTSTDTQYFGPGTRLTVL.

The genes are TRBV7-3 and TRBJ2-6; 9 nucleotides line up with TRBD1. V shed 5 bases, J shed 1 base, and the junction held 9 bases outside the gene matches. Germline V gene sequence: CDR1 SGHTA, CDR2 FQGTGA. This CDR3 is built from 18 residues. The CDR3 region is CASSPQQGAVSGANVLTF. Written as DNA, the CDR3 is TGTGCCAGCAGCCCACAACAGGGGGCGGTTTCTGGGGCCAACGTCCTGACTTTC.

This clone was seen more than once but under ten times. The rearrangement uses TRBV28 and TRBJ2-5, with a possible D match to TRBD2 (5 bases). The CDR3 has 15 residues. Looked up from germline, CDR1 is MDHEN and CDR2 is SYDVKM. V lost 1 base and J 2 bases, leaving 11 bases between the germline ends. The CDR3 DNA follows: TGTGCCAGCAGTTTATCGGGGATAATACAAGAGACCCAGTACTTC. Its protein is CASSLSGIIQETQYF.

The V call is TRBV4-1, the J call TRBJ1-4; a weak D match, TRBD1 (5 bases). V was pared by 2 bases and J by 9 bases, with 13 bases between. The CDR3 sequence is 14 residues long. CDR1 is MGHRA, CDR2 YSYEKL, per germline. CDR3 amino acids: CASSQIGGRKKLFF. The DNA of the CDR3 is TGCGCCAGCAGCCAAATCGGGGGTAGGAAAAAACTGTTTTTT.

The DNA for the CDR3 is TGTGCCAGCAGCCCAGGGGGGGGCGGTCAGCCCCAGCATTTT. This encodes CASSPGGGGQPQHF. This chain uses TRBV7-9 with TRBJ1-5, with 7 nucleotides matching TRBD1. From germline, CDR1 is SEHNR and CDR2 FQNEAQ (reference sequence). Losses at the gene ends were 5 bases for V and 6 bases for J; bases not matched to a gene: 7. The CDR3 totals 14 residues.

J is TRBJ1-1 and V is TRBV19; D call uncertain. V gave up 1 base and J gave up 5 bases, with 14 bases separating them. The CDR3 has 15 amino acids. Per germline, CDR1 LNHDA and CDR2 SQIVND (reference sequence). The CDR3 protein is CASSIGSLLGTEAFF. The CDR3 bases are TGTGCCAGTAGTATAGGGTCCCTGTTGGGAACTGAAGCTTTCTTT.

V usage is TRBV2 and J usage is TRBJ2-3; 9 bases match TRBD2. Per the germline V gene, CDR1 is SNHLY and CDR2 is FYNNEI. The junction had 6 bases not matched to a gene; V was cut back by 5 bases and J by 6 bases. The CDR3 covers 14 residues. CDR3 sequence: CASSPGLAGDTQYF. In nucleotides, the CDR3 is TGTGCCAGCAGTCCGGGACTAGCCGGGGATACGCAGTATTTT.

In this sample, this clone turned up a few times. V gene TRBV4-2 combines with J gene TRBJ2-1; 7 bases map to TRBD2. The V gene end was trimmed by 0 bases and the J gene end by 2 bases; junction bases not matched to a gene: 7. Germline V CDR1 and CDR2: LGHNA, YNFKEQ. This CDR3 spans 17 amino acids. CDR3 amino acids: CASSQDLAGVAYNEQFF. As DNA, the CDR3 is TGTGCCAGCAGCCAAGATCTCGCGGGAGTCGCCTACAATGAGCAGTTCTTC.

J is TRBJ2-4 and V is TRBV7-9; TRBD1 might be the D (6 bases). Trimming cost V 5 bases and J 0 bases, with 11 bases left between them. Germline-derived CDR1 and CDR2 are SEHNR and FQNEAQ (reference sequence). The CDR3 runs to 15 residues. The DNA for the CDR3 is TGTGCCAGCAGCGAAGACAGGCTAGCCAAAAACATTCAGTACTTC. Translating it yields CASSEDRLAKNIQYF.

The chain uses TRBV14 and TRBJ2-7; D remains ambiguous. This CDR3 is 11 amino acids long. Trimming left V 1 base short and J 3 bases short, with 1 base between. Germline assignment: CDR1 SGHDN and CDR2 FVKESK. The CDR3 sequence is CASSQVYEQYF. CDR3 nucleotides: TGTGCCAGCAGCCAAGTCTACGAGCAGTACTTC.

CDR3 amino acids: CASSLDSSNSPLHF. The CDR3 nucleotides read TGTGCCAGCAGCCTAGACAGCAGTAATTCACCCCTCCACTTT. The V call is TRBV2, the J call TRBJ1-6; D may be TRBD1 (5 bases). Trimming removed 6 bases from V and 6 bases from J, with 12 bases in between. The CDR3 contains 14 residues. The germline V gene encodes CDR1 SNHLY and CDR2 FYNNEI.

The genes are TRBV6-5 and TRBJ1-6, with D perhaps TRBD1 (6 bases). Germline V gene sequence: CDR1 MNHEY, CDR2 SVGAGI. CDR3 size: 14 residues. Trimming left V 6 bases short and J 8 bases short, with 14 bases between. CDR3: CASRRRGMDSPLHF. Here the CDR3 DNA reads TGTGCCAGCAGAAGGAGGGGGATGGATTCACCCCTCCACTTT.

This clone was detected only a few times. This chain joins TRBV6-5 and TRBJ2-3; 8 bases match TRBD1. The CDR3 is 15 amino acids. Trimming at V came to 6 bases and at J to 4 bases, leaving 9 bases not matched to a gene. Germline V gene lookup returns CDR1 MNHEY and CDR2 SVGAGI. The CDR3 spells CASSGGQGEADTQYF. In DNA, the CDR3 is TGTGCCAGCAGCGGCGGACAGGGCGAGGCAGATACGCAGTATTTT.

The rearrangement uses TRBV27 and TRBJ2-3; 7 positions match TRBD1. V was clipped by 8 bases and J by 2 bases; unmatched bases: 4. Germline V CDR1 and CDR2: MNHEY, SMNVEV (reference sequence). This CDR3 comprises 13 residues. The CDR3 coding sequence is TGTGCCAGCCACAGGGGCTTCACAGATACGCAGTATTTT. It translates to CASHRGFTDTQYF.

The chain has TRBV6-6 and TRBJ2-1, with 9 nucleotides matching TRBD2. Per germline, CDR1 MNHNY and CDR2 SVGAGI (reference sequence). The CDR3 totals 16 residues. V shed 0 bases, J shed 2 bases, and the junction held 2 bases outside the gene matches. CDR3 amino acids: CASSYSGGGAYNEQFF. CDR3 DNA: TGTGCCAGCAGTTACTCGGGCGGGGGGGCCTACAATGAGCAGTTCTTC.

The V and J genes are TRBV5-1 and TRBJ2-5; 11 nucleotides align to TRBD1. Germline V gene lookup returns CDR1 SGHRS and CDR2 YFSETQ. The CDR3 extends over 17 amino acids. With 3 bases clipped from V and 2 bases from J, the junction kept 9 bases outside the gene matches. CDR3 bases: TGCGCCAGCAGCTCGACCCCCGGGACAGGGGGTCAAGAGACCCAGTACTTC. It is translated as CASSSTPGTGGQETQYF.

The genes are TRBV19 and TRBJ1-1; D is ambiguous. Between the trimmed V and J ends, which lost 7 bases and 1 base, there was a span of 13 bases. This CDR3 contains 14 residues. CDR1 is LNHDA and CDR2 is SQIVND in the germline V gene (reference sequence). The CDR3 bases are TGTGCCAGTACCCCTTGGGAGGGGAACACTGAAGCTTTCTTT. This translates into CASTPWEGNTEAFF.